This TCR beta chain was obtained from a study of blood T cell repertoires in COVID-19. The V gene end was trimmed by 7 bases and the J gene end by 3 bases; junction bases not matched to a gene: 8. This CDR3 has 16 residues. In germline, CDR1 is WNHNN, CDR2 SYGVQD (reference sequence). Measured with immunoSEQ multiplex PCR; TCRdb has only the in-frame clones, and not every one. The table shows about 340,000 clones, with around 91% occurring only once. The chain links TRBV10-1 to TRBJ2-2, with 10 bases fitting TRBD2. The sequenced sample consisted of peripheral blood. This receptor was obtained from a woman aged 18-29 years who had recovered from COVID-19. The CDR3 region is CASNKAGGVYTGELFF. In DNA form, the CDR3 reads TGCGCCAGCAACAAAGCGGGAGGGGTTTACACCGGGGAGCTGTTTTTT.